This is a list of T cell receptor beta chains from one sample in a study of graft-versus-host responses after intestinal transplantation. The protocol was immunoSEQ multiplex PCR, while the TCRdb copy is restricted to in-frame clones and leaves out a portion. The profile covers roughly 21,000 clones, with roughly 41% appearing a single time and approximately 1.7% taken by the ten largest. The specimen was alloreactive CD8+ T cells from a mixed lymphocyte reaction culture, collected before intestinal transplant. These receptors originate from a human patient who received an intestinal transplant. Both conserved end residues are part of each CDR3. Fields, in order: J gene, clone size, V gene, D gene, CDR3 protein, CDR3 DNA. D genes are given only for firm matches. For some rows the clone size is stated as once, few or many, or as a class when expanded; others skip it.

J: TRBJ2-3; size: .; V: TRBV20-1; D: .; CDR3: CSASRQLAQYF; DNA: TGCAGTGCTTCCCGGCAACTGGCGCAGTATTTT
J: TRBJ1-1; size: few; V: TRBV11-3; D: .; CDR3: CASSLGGRGAFF; DNA: TGTGCCAGCAGCTTAGGGGGTCGGGGGGCTTTCTTT
J: TRBJ2-3; size: .; V: TRBV27; D: .; CDR3: CASSLVGPTDTQYF; DNA: TGTGCCAGCAGTTTAGTCGGGCCCACAGATACGCAGTATTTT
J: TRBJ2-7; size: .; V: TRBV6-1; D: TRBD2; CDR3: CASKGLAVDEQYF; DNA: TGTGCCAGCAAAGGACTAGCGGTCGACGAGCAGTACTTC
J: TRBJ1-2; size: .; V: TRBV7-9; D: .; CDR3: CASSLAPNYGYTF; DNA: TGTGCCAGCAGCTTAGCGCCTAACTATGGCTACACCTTC
J: TRBJ2-2; size: .; V: TRBV5-1; D: TRBD2; CDR3: CASSLGTSSGELFF; DNA: TGCGCCAGCAGCTTGGGGACTAGTTCCGGGGAGCTGTTTTTT
J: TRBJ2-7; size: medium-sized; V: TRBV6-6; D: .; CDR3: CASTVGVGYEQYF; DNA: TGTGCCAGCACCGTGGGGGTGGGGTACGAGCAGTACTTC
J: TRBJ2-7; size: few; V: TRBV4-1; D: .; CDR3: CASSQDPLSSYEQYF; DNA: TGCGCCAGCAGCCAAGATCCGCTGAGCTCCTACGAGCAGTACTTC
J: TRBJ2-5; size: .; V: TRBV5-1; D: .; CDR3: CASSAQETQYF; DNA: TGCGCCAGCAGCGCCCAAGAGACCCAGTACTTC
J: TRBJ1-2; size: few; V: TRBV5-4; D: TRBD1; CDR3: CASSSDRGNYGYTF; DNA: TGTGCCAGCAGCTCCGACAGGGGAAACTATGGCTACACCTTC
J: TRBJ2-4; size: .; V: TRBV6-8; D: .; CDR3: CASSYYFTAKNIQYF; DNA: TGTGCCAGCAGTTACTACTTCACAGCCAAAAACATTCAGTACTTC
J: TRBJ1-5; size: medium-sized; V: TRBV19; D: .; CDR3: CASSISGLTSNQPQHF; DNA: TGTGCCAGTAGTATATCAGGGCTTACGAGCAATCAGCCCCAGCATTTT
J: TRBJ2-2; size: few; V: TRBV5-6; D: .; CDR3: CASSSDHERFANTGELFF; DNA: TGTGCCAGCAGCTCAGATCATGAGCGGTTCGCGAACACCGGGGAGCTGTTTTTT
J: TRBJ2-7; size: .; V: TRBV6-1; D: .; CDR3: CASSSPYTYEQYF; DNA: TGTGCCAGCAGTTCACCGTATACCTACGAGCAGTACTTC
J: TRBJ1-2; size: .; V: TRBV7-9; D: .; CDR3: CASSPDVVNYGYTF; DNA: TGTGCCAGCAGCCCGGATGTGGTCAACTATGGCTACACCTTC
J: TRBJ2-7; size: .; V: TRBV10-1; D: TRBD2; CDR3: CASSRASGTYEQYF; DNA: TGCGCCAGCAGTCGGGCTAGCGGAACCTACGAGCAGTACTTC
J: TRBJ1-2; size: .; V: TRBV2; D: .; CDR3: CASKLGTLSGYTF; DNA: TGTGCCAGCAAACTCGGGACACTTTCTGGCTACACCTTC
J: TRBJ2-7; size: .; V: TRBV29-1; D: .; CDR3: CSVWSGSSYEQYF; DNA: TGCAGCGTTTGGAGCGGCTCCTCCTACGAGCAGTACTTC
J: TRBJ2-2; size: medium-sized; V: TRBV5-4; D: TRBD2; CDR3: CASRPSGTNTGELFF; DNA: TGTGCCAGCAGGCCTAGCGGCACGAACACCGGGGAGCTGTTTTTT
J: TRBJ1-3; size: .; V: TRBV5-1; D: .; CDR3: CASSLDSHSSGNTIYF; DNA: TGCGCCAGCAGCTTGGACAGCCATAGCTCTGGAAACACCATATATTTT
J: TRBJ1-2; size: few; V: TRBV5-5; D: TRBD1; CDR3: CASSLWGQGSGGYTF; DNA: TGTGCCAGCAGCTTGTGGGGACAGGGGAGTGGTGGCTACACCTTC
J: TRBJ2-1; size: .; V: TRBV10-3; D: TRBD2; CDR3: CAISIGLAHYNEQFF; DNA: TGTGCCATCAGCATAGGACTAGCGCACTACAATGAGCAGTTCTTC
J: TRBJ2-7; size: .; V: TRBV27; D: .; CDR3: CASSPRVDSYEQYF; DNA: TGTGCCAGCAGTCCTCGGGTGGATTCCTACGAGCAGTACTTC
J: TRBJ2-3; size: .; V: TRBV7-2; D: TRBD2; CDR3: CASSPAGLLTDTQYF; DNA: TGTGCCAGCAGCCCAGCGGGACTTTTAACAGATACGCAGTATTTT
J: TRBJ1-1; size: few; V: TRBV7-9; D: TRBD1; CDR3: CASSLVGQGVTEAFF; DNA: TGTGCCAGCAGCTTAGTCGGACAGGGGGTGACTGAAGCTTTCTTT
J: TRBJ1-5; size: few; V: TRBV28; D: .; CDR3: CASRDLLSNQPQHF; DNA: TGTGCCAGCAGAGACCTTCTAAGCAATCAGCCCCAGCATTTT
J: TRBJ2-3; size: once; V: TRBV10-1; D: .; CDR3: CASSAASDTQYF; DNA: TGCGCCAGCAGTGCCGCCTCAGATACGCAGTATTTT
J: TRBJ2-2; size: .; V: TRBV9; D: TRBD2; CDR3: CASSVEAERGWTGELFF; DNA: TGTGCCAGCAGCGTAGAGGCGGAGCGGGGGTGGACCGGGGAGCTGTTTTTT
J: TRBJ2-7; size: few; V: TRBV28; D: TRBD2; CDR3: CASRQSGSHHEQYF; DNA: TGTGCCAGCAGGCAAAGCGGGAGCCACCACGAGCAGTACTTC
J: TRBJ2-7; size: few; V: TRBV5-1; D: .; CDR3: CASSLGTGVSSYEQYF; DNA: TGCGCCAGCAGCTTGGGGACGGGAGTGAGCTCCTACGAGCAGTACTTC
J: TRBJ2-7; size: .; V: TRBV28; D: .; CDR3: CASSLRGPSEQYF; DNA: TGTGCCAGCAGTTTACGAGGTCCCAGCGAGCAGTACTTC
J: TRBJ2-1; size: few; V: TRBV6-4; D: .; CDR3: CASSAQTPEQFF; DNA: TGTGCCAGCAGTGCACAGACACCTGAGCAGTTCTTC
J: TRBJ2-7; size: .; V: TRBV6-1; D: TRBD1; CDR3: CASRIGQGPYEQYF; DNA: TGTGCCAGCAGAATAGGACAGGGTCCCTACGAGCAGTACTTC
J: TRBJ2-5; size: .; V: TRBV6-1; D: .; CDR3: CASSEEAGKWETQYF; DNA: TGTGCCAGCAGTGAAGAGGCAGGGAAATGGGAGACCCAGTACTTC
J: TRBJ2-7; size: .; V: TRBV7-9; D: .; CDR3: CASSSDGAEQYF; DNA: TGTGCCAGCAGCTCCGACGGGGCCGAGCAGTACTTC
J: TRBJ2-3; size: .; V: TRBV4-1; D: .; CDR3: CASSQEERSTDTQYF; DNA: TGCGCCAGCAGCCAAGAAGAGCGTAGCACAGATACGCAGTATTTT
J: TRBJ1-2; size: few; V: TRBV6-1; D: TRBD1; CDR3: CASRHSGGKLDGYTF; DNA: TGTGCCAGCCGCCATTCAGGGGGAAAATTAGATGGCTACACCTTC
J: TRBJ2-4; size: .; V: TRBV15; D: .; CDR3: CATSRDRGLGLADLAKNIQYF; DNA: TGTGCCACCAGCAGAGATAGGGGCCTAGGGCTAGCAGACCTAGCCAAAAACATTCAGTACTTC